This T cell receptor beta chain appears in the sequencing data of a study of T-cell reconstitution after alpha-beta-depleted transplantation in children. Unique molecular identifiers were built into the TCRbeta library. TCRdb ran MiXCR on the PCR reads and lists one entry per CDR3 protein. The sample consists of 55,000 to 85,000 distinct CDR3 sequences, roughly a tenth of them appearing once. This clonotype was recorded at least ten times. Antigen specificity is unknown. Germline loops: CDR1 ENHRY, CDR2 SYGVKD. V shed 2 bases, J shed 0 bases, and the junction held 8 bases outside the gene matches. This CDR3 region has 19 residues. Points from the study as a whole: Expanded graft clones, several hundred of them, were reportedly the source of alpha-beta T cells about two months after transplant. When one year had passed after transplant, most T-cell counts and diversity came from newly produced T cells. Certain patients had high TCRbeta diversity at day 60, and it came from recipient T cells and thymic progenitors that survived.

The sequence was obtained from a boy younger than 18 with acute myeloid leukemia, due to receive a stem cell transplant. Sequences were derived from PBMCs, sampled before TCRalphabeta/CD19-depleted stem cell transplant. The gene calls are TRBV10-3 and TRBJ2-1, with 12 positions matching TRBD2. The CDR3 sequence: CAISEPLTSGSISYNEQFF. CDR3 sequence (DNA): TGTGCCATCAGTGAGCCCTTGACTAGCGGGAGTATCTCCTACAATGAGCAGTTCTTC.